The TCR beta chain described here comes from a study of OX40 agonist ivuxolimab in advanced cancers. TCRdb's copy holds only in-frame clones and misses some; the assay was immunoSEQ multiplex PCR. The data show roughly 71,000 clones, with about three quarters seen just once and 1.5% to 2% held by the top ten. The CDR3 contains 16 residues. J gave up 5 bases and V 5 bases, and 11 bases lay outside the gene matches. Germline V gene lookup returns CDR1 SEHNR and CDR2 FQNEAQ (reference sequence). The chain is built from TRBV7-9 and TRBJ2-7; 11 bases map to TRBD1. The starting material was CD4+ or CD8+ T cells sorted from blood, obtained in a trial of the OX40 agonist ivuxolimab. This TCR derives from an adult with an advanced solid tumor such as melanoma, head and neck, liver or kidney cancer. Written as DNA, the CDR3 is TGTGCCAGCAGCGACAGAGCCGGGACAGGGGGTAACGAGCAGTACTTC. As protein: CASSDRAGTGGNEQYF.